This T cell receptor (beta chain) emerged from a study of blood T cell repertoires in COVID-19. Study-wide background: Italy, Spain and the United States were the sources of the convalescent and acute COVID-19 samples. Sample material is recorded as cDNA or gDNA derived from T cells, B-cell-depleted T cells, or PBMCs.

Germline V CDR1 and CDR2: MNHEY, SVGAGI. The CDR3 extends over 14 amino acids. The V gene lost 7 bases and the J gene lost 8 bases, with 21 bases spanning the gap. Data came from immunoSEQ multiplex PCR; TCRdb stores just in-frame clones and leaves some out. This sample has about 140,000 clones; approximately 86% occur once, and the top ten carry about 1.5%. Sequencing used peripheral blood. The source of this sequence is an older woman with acute or convalescent COVID-19. V and J are TRBV6-5 and TRBJ2-7; D gene uncertain. The CDR3 DNA follows: TGTGCCAGCAAGTCCCGAGTCGACTCGAGCAAGCAGTACTTC. This gives the protein CASKSRVDSSKQYF.